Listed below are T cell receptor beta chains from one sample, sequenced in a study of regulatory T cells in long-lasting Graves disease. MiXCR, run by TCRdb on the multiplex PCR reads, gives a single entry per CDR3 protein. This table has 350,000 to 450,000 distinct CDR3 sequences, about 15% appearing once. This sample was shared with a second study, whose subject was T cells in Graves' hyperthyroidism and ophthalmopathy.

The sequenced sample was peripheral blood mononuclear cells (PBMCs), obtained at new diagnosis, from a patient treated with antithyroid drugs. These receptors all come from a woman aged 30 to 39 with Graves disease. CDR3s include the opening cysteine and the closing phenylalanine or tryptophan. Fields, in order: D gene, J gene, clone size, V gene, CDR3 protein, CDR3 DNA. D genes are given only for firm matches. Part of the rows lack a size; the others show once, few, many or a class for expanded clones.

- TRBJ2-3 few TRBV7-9 CASSLDLLDTQYF TGTGCCAGCAGCTTAGACTTACTAGATACGCAGTATTTT
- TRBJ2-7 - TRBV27 CASSLSSGYEQYF TGTGCCAGCAGTTTGTCCAGCGGGTACGAGCAGTACTTC
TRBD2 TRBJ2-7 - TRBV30 CAWSAGLAGSEQYF TGTGCCTGGAGTGCCGGACTAGCGGGAAGCGAGCAGTACTTC
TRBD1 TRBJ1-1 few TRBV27 CASSSPGTGSEAFF TGTGCCAGCAGTTCTCCCGGGACAGGGTCTGAAGCTTTCTTT
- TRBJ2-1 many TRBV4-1 CASSQVGLRNEQFF TGCGCCAGCAGCCAAGTAGGGCTCCGCAATGAGCAGTTCTTC
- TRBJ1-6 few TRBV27 CASSLEGTANSPLHF TGTGCCAGCAGTTTGGAAGGGACGGCAAATTCACCCCTCCACTTT
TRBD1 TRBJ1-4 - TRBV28 CASRDGTGIEKLFF TGTGCCAGCAGGGACGGGACAGGAATAGAAAAACTGTTTTTT
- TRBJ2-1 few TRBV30 CAWSVALTAADEQFF TGTGCCTGGAGTGTAGCCCTGACGGCTGCCGATGAGCAGTTCTTC
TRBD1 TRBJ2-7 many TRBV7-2 CASSLDWDRTVGQYF TGTGCCAGCAGCTTAGATTGGGACAGAACTGTTGGGCAGTACTTC
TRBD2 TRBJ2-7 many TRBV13 CASSLTSSGSATEQYF TGTGCCAGCAGCCTCACCTCGAGCGGGAGCGCGACCGAGCAGTACTTC
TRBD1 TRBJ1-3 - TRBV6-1 CASSLNRDRRNTIYF TGTGCCAGCAGTCTCAACCGGGACAGGCGAAACACCATATATTTT
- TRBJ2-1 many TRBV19 CASSIGSGKSYNEQFF TGTGCCAGTAGTATTGGGTCGGGGAAATCCTACAATGAGCAGTTCTTC
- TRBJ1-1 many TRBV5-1 CASRNPLNTEAFF TGCGCCAGCAGAAATCCCCTGAACACTGAAGCTTTCTTT
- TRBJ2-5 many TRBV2 CASAGGWAGKETQYF TGTGCCAGCGCCGGCGGTTGGGCGGGAAAGGAGACCCAGTACTTC
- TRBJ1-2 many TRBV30 CAWSKNYGYTF TGTGCCTGGAGTAAAAACTATGGCTACACCTTC
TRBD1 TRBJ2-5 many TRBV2 CASSPGTAQETQYF TGTGCCAGCAGCCCCGGGACAGCCCAAGAGACCCAGTACTTC
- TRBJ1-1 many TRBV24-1 CATTFKQGRNTEAFF TGTGCCACCACATTTAAGCAGGGACGGAACACTGAAGCTTTCTTT
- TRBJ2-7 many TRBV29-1 CSVGQGGSYEQYF TGCAGCGTTGGACAGGGAGGCTCCTACGAGCAGTACTTC
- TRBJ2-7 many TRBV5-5 CASSSGTTYYEQYF TGTGCCAGCAGCTCCGGGACAACATACTACGAGCAGTACTTC
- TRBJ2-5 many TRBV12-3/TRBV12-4 CASSPGVAGRLLKGETQYF TGTGCCAGCAGCCCAGGGGTCGCGGGACGTCTCCTGAAGGGAGAGACCCAGTACTTC
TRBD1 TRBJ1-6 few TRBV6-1 CASNPTGDNSPLHF TGTGCCAGCAACCCGACAGGGGATAATTCACCCCTCCACTTT
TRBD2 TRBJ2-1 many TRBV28 CASSILAGAYNEQFF TGTGCCAGCAGTATACTAGCGGGAGCATACAATGAGCAGTTCTTC
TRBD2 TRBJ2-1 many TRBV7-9 CASSSGTSGPYNEQFF TGTGCCAGCAGCTCTGGGACTAGCGGTCCTTACAATGAGCAGTTCTTC
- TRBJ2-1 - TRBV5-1 CASSLASLFNEQFF TGCGCCAGCAGCTTGGCGAGTCTCTTTAATGAGCAGTTCTTC
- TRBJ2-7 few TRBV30 CAWSVRPLYEQYF TGTGCCTGGAGTGTACGGCCACTCTACGAGCAGTACTTC
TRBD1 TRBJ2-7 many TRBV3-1 CASSLSTGRGEQYF TGTGCCAGCAGCCTATCGACAGGGCGAGGCGAGCAGTACTTC
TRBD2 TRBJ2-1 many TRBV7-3 CASSGLAGTFEQFF TGTGCCAGCAGCGGACTAGCGGGAACTTTTGAGCAGTTCTTC
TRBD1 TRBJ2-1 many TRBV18 CASSPDRGGNEQFF TGTGCCAGCTCACCGGACAGGGGGGGCAATGAGCAGTTCTTC
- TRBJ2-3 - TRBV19 CASSITGPWGTDTQYF TGTGCCAGTAGTATCACAGGGCCCTGGGGCACAGATACGCAGTATTTT
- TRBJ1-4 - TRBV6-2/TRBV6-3 CASSTGWQPNEKLFF TGTGCCAGCAGCACAGGCTGGCAGCCGAATGAAAAACTGTTTTTT
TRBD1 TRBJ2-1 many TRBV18 CASSWGGTGLFDEQFF TGTGCCAGCTCGTGGGGCGGGACAGGGCTATTTGATGAGCAGTTCTTC
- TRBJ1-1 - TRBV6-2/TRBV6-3 CASSVSQGFLNTEAFF TGTGCCAGCAGTGTATCACAGGGTTTTCTGAACACTGAAGCTTTCTTT
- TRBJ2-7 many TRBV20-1 CSARSGYEQYF TGCAGTGCTCGGTCGGGGTACGAGCAGTACTTC
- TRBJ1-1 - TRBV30 CARSPDTEAFF TGTGCCAGGAGTCCGGACACTGAAGCTTTCTTT
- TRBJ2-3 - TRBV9 CASSVDGIVTDTQYF TGTGCCAGCAGCGTAGACGGGATCGTAACAGATACGCAGTATTTT
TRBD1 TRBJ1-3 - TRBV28 CASSLRTGLGNTIYF TGTGCCAGCAGTTTACGGACAGGGTTGGGAAACACCATATATTTT
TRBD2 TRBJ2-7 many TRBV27 CASRKKGLAVYEQYF TGTGCCAGCCGAAAAAAGGGACTAGCGGTTTACGAGCAGTACTTC
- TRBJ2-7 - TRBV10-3 CAISESPRAAYEQYF TGTGCCATCAGTGAGTCCCCTCGGGCAGCCTACGAGCAGTACTTC
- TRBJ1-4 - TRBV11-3 CASSVATNEKLFF TGTGCCAGCAGCGTTGCAACTAATGAAAAACTGTTTTTT
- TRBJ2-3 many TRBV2 CASITDSTDTQYF TGTGCCAGCATCACGGACTCCACAGATACGCAGTATTTT
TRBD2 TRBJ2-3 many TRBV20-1 CSARGRSGTSTDTQYF TGCAGTGCTCGCGGACGAAGCGGGACTAGCACAGATACGCAGTATTTT
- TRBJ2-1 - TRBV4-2 CASSQGRGNEQFF TGTGCCAGCAGCCAAGGGAGGGGCAATGAGCAGTTCTTC
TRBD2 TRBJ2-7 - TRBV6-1 CASSPKAGTPYEQYF TGTGCCAGCAGTCCGAAAGCGGGGACCCCCTACGAGCAGTACTTC
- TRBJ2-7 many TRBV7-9 CASRAAGEQYF TGTGCCAGCAGGGCTGCGGGCGAGCAGTACTTC
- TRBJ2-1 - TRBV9 CASSVGHQLVDEQFF TGTGCCAGCAGCGTAGGACACCAGCTGGTCGATGAGCAGTTCTTC
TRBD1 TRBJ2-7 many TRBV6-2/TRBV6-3 CASSTHRDSSYEQYF TGTGCCAGCAGCACACACCGGGACAGTTCCTACGAGCAGTACTTC
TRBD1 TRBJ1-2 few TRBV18 CASSPPTGRNYGYTF TGTGCCAGCTCACCCCCGACAGGGAGGAACTATGGCTACACCTTC
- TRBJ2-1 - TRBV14 CASSEGTPEQFF TGTGCCAGCAGTGAGGGGACCCCCGAGCAGTTCTTC
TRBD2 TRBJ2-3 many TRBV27 CASSFQPTGTSGTDTQYF TGTGCCAGCAGTTTCCAACCCACCGGGACTAGCGGCACAGATACGCAGTATTTT
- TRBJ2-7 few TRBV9 CASSALNQNEQYF TGTGCCAGCAGCGCATTAAACCAGAACGAGCAGTACTTC
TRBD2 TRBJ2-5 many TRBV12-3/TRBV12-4 CASTSGTSGRETQYF TGTGCCAGCACCTCCGGGACTAGCGGGAGAGAGACCCAGTACTTC
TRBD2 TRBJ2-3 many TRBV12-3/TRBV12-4 CASSLKRDRADTQYF TGTGCCAGCAGTTTAAAGCGGGACCGGGCAGATACGCAGTATTTT
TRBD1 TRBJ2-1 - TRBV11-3 CASSTRQGWGEQFF TGTGCCAGCAGCACCCGACAGGGGTGGGGTGAGCAGTTCTTC